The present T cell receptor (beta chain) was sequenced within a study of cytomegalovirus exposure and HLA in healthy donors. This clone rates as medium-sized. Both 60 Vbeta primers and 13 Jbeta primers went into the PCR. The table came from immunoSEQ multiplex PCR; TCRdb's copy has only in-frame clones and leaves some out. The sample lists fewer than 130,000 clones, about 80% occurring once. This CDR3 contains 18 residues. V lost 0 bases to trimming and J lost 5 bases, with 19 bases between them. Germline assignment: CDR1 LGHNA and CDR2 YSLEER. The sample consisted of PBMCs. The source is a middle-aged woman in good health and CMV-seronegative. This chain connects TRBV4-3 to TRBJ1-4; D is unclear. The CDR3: CASSQDISPAHVNEKLFF. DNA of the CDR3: TGCGCCAGCAGCCAAGATATATCCCCCGCACACGTGAATGAAAAACTGTTTTTT.